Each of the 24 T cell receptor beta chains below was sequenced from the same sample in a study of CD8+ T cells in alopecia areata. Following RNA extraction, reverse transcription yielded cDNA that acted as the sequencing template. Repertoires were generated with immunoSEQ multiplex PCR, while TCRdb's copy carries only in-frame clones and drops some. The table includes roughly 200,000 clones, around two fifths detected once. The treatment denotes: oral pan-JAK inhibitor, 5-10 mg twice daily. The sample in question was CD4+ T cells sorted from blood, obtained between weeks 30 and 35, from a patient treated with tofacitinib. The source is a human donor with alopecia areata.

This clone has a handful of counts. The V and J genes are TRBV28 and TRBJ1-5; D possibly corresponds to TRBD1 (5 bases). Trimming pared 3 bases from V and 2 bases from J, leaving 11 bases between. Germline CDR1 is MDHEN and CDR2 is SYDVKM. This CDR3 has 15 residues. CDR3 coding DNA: TGTGCCAGCAGTTTGATAACAGGTGGCAATCAGCCCCAGCATTTT. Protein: CASSLITGGNQPQHF.

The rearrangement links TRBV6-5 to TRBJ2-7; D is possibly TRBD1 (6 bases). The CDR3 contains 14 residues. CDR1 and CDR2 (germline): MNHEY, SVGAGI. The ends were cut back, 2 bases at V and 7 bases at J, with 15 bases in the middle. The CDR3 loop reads CASSYRNRVWEQYF. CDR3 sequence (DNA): TGTGCCAGCAGTTACAGGAACAGGGTTTGGGAGCAGTACTTC.

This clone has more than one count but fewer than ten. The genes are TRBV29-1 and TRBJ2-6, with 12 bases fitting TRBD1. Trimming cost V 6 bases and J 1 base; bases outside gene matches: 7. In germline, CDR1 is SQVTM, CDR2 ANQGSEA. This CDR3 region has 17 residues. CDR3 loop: CSVLRDRGLSGANVLTF. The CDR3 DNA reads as TGCAGCGTACTCCGGGACAGGGGGCTATCTGGGGCCAACGTCCTGACTTTC.

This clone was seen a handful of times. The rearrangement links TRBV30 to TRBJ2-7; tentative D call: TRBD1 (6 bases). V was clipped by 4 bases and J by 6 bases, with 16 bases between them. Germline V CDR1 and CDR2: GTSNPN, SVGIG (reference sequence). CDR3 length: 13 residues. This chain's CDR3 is CAWIRAGVSEQYF. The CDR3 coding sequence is TGTGCCTGGATTCGGGCAGGGGTCAGCGAGCAGTACTTC.

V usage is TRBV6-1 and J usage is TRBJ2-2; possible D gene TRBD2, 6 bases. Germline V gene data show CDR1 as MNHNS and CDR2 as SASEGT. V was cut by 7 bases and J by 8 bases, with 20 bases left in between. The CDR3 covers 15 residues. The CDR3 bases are TGTGCCAGCACCCCCGGACTACTAGTTTGGGGGGAGCTGTTTTTT. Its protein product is CASTPGLLVWGELFF.

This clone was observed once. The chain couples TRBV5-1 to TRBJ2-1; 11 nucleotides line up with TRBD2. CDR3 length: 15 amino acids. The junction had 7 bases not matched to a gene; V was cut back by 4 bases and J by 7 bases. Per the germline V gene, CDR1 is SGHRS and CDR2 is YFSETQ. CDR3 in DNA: TGCGCCAGCAGCGGAATAGCGGGGGGGCAAAATGAGCAGTTCTTC. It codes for CASSGIAGGQNEQFF.

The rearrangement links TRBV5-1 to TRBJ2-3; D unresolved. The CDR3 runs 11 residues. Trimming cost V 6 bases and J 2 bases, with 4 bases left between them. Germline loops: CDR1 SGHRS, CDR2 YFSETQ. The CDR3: CASTITDTQYF. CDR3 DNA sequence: TGCGCCAGCACCATCACAGATACGCAGTATTTT. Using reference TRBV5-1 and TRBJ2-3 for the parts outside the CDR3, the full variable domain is KAGVTQTPRYLIKTRGQQVTLSCSPISGHRSVSWYQQTPGQGLQFLFEYFSETQRNKGNFPGRFSGRQFSNSRSEMNVSTLELGDSALYLCASTITDTQYFGPGTRLTVL.

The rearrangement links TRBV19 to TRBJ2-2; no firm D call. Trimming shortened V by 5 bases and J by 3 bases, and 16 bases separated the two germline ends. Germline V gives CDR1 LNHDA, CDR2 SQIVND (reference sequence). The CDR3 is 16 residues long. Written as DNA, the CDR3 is TGTGCCAGTAGTCCCGGACGGTTCGAATACACCGGGGAGCTGTTTTTT. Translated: CASSPGRFEYTGELFF.

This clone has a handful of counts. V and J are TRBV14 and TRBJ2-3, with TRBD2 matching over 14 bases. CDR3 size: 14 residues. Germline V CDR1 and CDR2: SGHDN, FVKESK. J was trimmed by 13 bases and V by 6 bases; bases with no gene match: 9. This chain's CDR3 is CASRGGLAGGLEYF. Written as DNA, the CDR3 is TGTGCCAGCAGGGGCGGACTAGCGGGGGGATTGGAGTATTTT.

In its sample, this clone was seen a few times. CDR3 region: CASSGTTGLNTEAFF. CDR3 DNA: TGTGCCAGCAGTGGGACGACAGGATTGAACACTGAAGCTTTCTTT. V gene TRBV25-1 combines with J gene TRBJ1-1; TRBD1 might be the D (6 bases). V was cut by 4 bases and J by 0 bases, with 12 bases left in between. Germline V lookup: CDR1 MGHDK, CDR2 SYGVNS. CDR3 length: 15 residues. The full variable domain, completed using reference TRBV25-1 and TRBJ1-1, is EADIYQTPRYLVIGTGKKITLECSQTMGHDKMYWYQQDPGMELHLIHYSYGVNSTEKGDLSSESTVSRIRTEHFPLTLESARPSHTSQYLCASSGTTGLNTEAFFGQGTRLTVV.

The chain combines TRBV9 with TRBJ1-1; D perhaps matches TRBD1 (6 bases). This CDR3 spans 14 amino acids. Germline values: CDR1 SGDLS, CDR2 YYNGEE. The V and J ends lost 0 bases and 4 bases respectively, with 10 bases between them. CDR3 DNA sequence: TGTGCCAGCAGCGTAGAAGGGGGGAGCACTGAAGCTTTCTTT. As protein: CASSVEGGSTEAFF.

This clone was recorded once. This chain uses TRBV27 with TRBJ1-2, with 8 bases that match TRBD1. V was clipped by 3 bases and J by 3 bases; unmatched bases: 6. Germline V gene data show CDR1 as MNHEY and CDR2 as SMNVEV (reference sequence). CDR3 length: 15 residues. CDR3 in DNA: TGTGCCAGCAGTTTCAGCCCGACAGGGGACTATGGCTACACCTTC. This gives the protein CASSFSPTGDYGYTF.

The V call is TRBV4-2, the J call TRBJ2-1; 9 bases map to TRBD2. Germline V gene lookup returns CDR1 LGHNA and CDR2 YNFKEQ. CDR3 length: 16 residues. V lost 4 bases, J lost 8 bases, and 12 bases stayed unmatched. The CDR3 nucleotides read TGTGCCAGCAGCCCGGACCTAGCGGGATACCGTTATGAGCAGTTCTTC. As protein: CASSPDLAGYRYEQFF.

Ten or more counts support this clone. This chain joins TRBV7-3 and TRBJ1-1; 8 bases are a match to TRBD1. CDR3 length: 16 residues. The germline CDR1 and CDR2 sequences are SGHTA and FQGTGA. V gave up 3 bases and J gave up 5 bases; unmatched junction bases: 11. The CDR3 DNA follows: TGTGCCAGCAGCTTGCAGGGGGCGCAAATGGGGACTGAAGCTTTCTTT. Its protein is CASSLQGAQMGTEAFF.

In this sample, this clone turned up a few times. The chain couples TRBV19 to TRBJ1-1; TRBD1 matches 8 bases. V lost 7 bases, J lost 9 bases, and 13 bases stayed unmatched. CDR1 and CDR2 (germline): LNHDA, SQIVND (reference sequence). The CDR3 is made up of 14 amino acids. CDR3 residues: CASTLIGQGGKAFF. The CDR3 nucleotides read TGTGCCAGTACCCTAATAGGACAGGGAGGGAAAGCTTTCTTT.

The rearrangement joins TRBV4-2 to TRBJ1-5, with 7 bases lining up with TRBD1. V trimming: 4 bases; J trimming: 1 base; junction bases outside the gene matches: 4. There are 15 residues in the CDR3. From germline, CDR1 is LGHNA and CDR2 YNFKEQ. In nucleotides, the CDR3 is TGTGCCAGCAGCCCCCGGGACAGAAGCAATCAGCCCCAGCATTTT. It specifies CASSPRDRSNQPQHF.

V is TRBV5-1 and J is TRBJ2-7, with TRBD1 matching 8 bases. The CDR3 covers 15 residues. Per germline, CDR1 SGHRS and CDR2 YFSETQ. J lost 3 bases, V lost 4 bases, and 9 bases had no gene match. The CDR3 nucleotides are TGCGCCAGCAGCCCCGGACAGGGCCCCCTCTACGAGCAGTACTTC. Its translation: CASSPGQGPLYEQYF.

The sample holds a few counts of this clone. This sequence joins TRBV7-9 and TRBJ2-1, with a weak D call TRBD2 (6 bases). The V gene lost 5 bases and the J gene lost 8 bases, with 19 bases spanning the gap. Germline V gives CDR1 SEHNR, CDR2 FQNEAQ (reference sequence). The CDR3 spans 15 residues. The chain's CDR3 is CASSPLRGFVDEQFF. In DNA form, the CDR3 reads TGTGCCAGCAGCCCCTTGCGGGGATTTGTGGATGAGCAGTTCTTC.

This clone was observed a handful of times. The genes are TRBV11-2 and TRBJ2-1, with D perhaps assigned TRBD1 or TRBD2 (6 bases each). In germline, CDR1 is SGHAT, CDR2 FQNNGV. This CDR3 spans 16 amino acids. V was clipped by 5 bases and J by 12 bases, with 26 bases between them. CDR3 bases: TGTGCCAGCAGCCCTACGGGGGCCCCGCCTATTCGTGTGCAGTTCTTC. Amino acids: CASSPTGAPPIRVQFF.

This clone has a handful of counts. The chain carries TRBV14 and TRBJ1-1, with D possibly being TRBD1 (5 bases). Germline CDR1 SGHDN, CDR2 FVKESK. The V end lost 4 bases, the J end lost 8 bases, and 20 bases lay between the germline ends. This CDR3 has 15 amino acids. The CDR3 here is CASSPVGGTGREAFF. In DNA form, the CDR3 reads TGTGCCAGCAGCCCCGTAGGAGGCACGGGGCGAGAAGCTTTCTTT.

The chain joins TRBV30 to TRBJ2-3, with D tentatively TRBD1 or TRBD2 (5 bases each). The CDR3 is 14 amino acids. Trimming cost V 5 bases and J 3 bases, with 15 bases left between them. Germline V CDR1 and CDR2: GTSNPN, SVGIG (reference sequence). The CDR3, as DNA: TGTGCCTGGTGCCGGGACGGCGCTACAGATACGCAGTATTTT. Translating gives CAWCRDGATDTQYF.

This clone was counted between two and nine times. Here the CDR3 reads CASSVTSDRGGGYTF. In nucleotides, the CDR3 is TGTGCCAGCAGTGTTACCTCCGACAGGGGAGGAGGCTACACCTTC. The chain couples TRBV6-5 to TRBJ1-2; 8 positions match TRBD1. The germline V gene encodes CDR1 MNHEY and CDR2 SVGAGI. The CDR3 runs to 15 residues. V dropped 5 bases and J dropped 8; count of bases not matched to a gene: 13.

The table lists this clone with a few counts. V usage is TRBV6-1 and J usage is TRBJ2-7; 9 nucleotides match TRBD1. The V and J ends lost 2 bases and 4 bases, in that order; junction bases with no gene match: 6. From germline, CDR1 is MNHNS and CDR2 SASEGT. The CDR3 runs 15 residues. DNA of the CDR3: TGTGCCAGCAGTGAACCGGGACAGGGTAATTACGAGCAGTACTTC. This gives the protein CASSEPGQGNYEQYF.

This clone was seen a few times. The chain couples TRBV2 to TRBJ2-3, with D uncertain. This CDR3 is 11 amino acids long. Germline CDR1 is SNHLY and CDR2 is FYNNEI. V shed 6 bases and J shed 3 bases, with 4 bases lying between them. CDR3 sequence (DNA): TGTGCCAGCAGCCCGACAGATACGCAGTATTTT. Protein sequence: CASSPTDTQYF.